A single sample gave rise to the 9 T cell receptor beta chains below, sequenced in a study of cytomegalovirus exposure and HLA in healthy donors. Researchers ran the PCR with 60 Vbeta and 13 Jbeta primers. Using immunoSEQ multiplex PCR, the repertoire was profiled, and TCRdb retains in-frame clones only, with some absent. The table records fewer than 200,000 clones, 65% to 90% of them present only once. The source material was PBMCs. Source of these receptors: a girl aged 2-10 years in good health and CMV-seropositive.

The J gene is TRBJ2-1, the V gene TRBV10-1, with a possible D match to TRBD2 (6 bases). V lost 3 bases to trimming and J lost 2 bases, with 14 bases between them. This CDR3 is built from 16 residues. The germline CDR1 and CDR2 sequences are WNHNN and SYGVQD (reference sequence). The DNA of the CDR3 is TGCGCCAGCAGTGAAGGGTCGGGGAGGACCTACAATGAGCAGTTCTTC. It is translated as CASSEGSGRTYNEQFF.

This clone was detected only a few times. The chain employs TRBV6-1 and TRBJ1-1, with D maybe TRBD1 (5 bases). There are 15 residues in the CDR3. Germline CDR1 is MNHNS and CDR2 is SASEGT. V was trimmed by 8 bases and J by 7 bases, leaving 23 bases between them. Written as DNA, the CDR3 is TGTGCCAGCGGCGGGGGGGTTAGAGGAGAAGGTGAAGCTTTCTTT. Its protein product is CASGGGVRGEGEAFF.

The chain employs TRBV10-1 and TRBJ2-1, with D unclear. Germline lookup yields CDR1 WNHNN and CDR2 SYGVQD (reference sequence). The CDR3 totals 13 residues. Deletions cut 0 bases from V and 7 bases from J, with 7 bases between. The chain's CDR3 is CASSESAVNEQFF. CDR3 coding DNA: TGCGCCAGCAGTGAGTCGGCAGTTAATGAGCAGTTCTTC.

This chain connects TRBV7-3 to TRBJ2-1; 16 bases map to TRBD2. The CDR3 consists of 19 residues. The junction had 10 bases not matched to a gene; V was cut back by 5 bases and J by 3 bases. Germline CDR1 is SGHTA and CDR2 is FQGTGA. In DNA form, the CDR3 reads TGTGCCAGCAGCCCCGGGACTAGCGGGAGGGCTAAGGGCTACAATGAGCAGTTCTTC. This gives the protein CASSPGTSGRAKGYNEQFF.

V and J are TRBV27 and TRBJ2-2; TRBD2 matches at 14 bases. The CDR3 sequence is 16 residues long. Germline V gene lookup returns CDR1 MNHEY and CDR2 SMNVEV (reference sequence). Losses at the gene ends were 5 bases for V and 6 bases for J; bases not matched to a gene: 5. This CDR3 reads CASSLTSGRAPGELFF. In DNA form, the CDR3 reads TGTGCCAGCAGTCTGACTAGCGGGAGGGCCCCCGGGGAGCTGTTTTTT.

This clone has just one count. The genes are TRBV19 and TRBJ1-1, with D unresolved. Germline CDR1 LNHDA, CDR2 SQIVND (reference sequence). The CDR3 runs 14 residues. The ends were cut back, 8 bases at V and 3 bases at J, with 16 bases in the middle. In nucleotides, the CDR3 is TGTGCCAGTGTTACGACAAGGCCGTACACTGAAGCTTTCTTT. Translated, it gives CASVTTRPYTEAFF.

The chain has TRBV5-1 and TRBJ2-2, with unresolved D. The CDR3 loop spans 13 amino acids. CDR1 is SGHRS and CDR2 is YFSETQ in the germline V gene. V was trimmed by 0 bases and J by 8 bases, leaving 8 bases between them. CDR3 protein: CASSLALEGELFF. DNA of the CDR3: TGCGCCAGCAGCTTGGCCTTGGAGGGGGAGCTGTTTTTT.

As DNA, the CDR3 is TGCAGCGTTGAAAGGGGAAACAGTTGTGAAGCTTTCTTT. Its protein is CSVERGNSCEAFF. This chain joins TRBV29-1 and TRBJ1-1; the D gene is possibly TRBD1 (5 bases). Trimming took off 2 bases at V and 7 bases at J, with 14 bases between the two ends. Germline V CDR1 and CDR2: SQVTM, ANQGSEA. CDR3 length: 13 residues.

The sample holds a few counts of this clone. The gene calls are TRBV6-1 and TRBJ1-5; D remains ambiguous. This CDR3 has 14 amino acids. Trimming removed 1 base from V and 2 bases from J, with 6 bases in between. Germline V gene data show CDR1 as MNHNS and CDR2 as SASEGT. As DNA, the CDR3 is TGTGCCAGCAGTGAAGGTCCGGGCAATCAGCCCCAGCATTTT. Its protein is CASSEGPGNQPQHF.